The T cell receptor (beta chain) described here comes from a study of glioma-infiltrating T cells. Study summary: Blood libraries targeted about 4- to 11-fold coverage of about a million T cells. Findings of the study overall: Signature shared blood CDR3 motifs were enriched in low-divergence and depleted in high-divergence patients. Very few CDR3 sequences were shared between tissue and blood.

Amplification of TCR alpha and beta CDR3 regions from RNA used iRepertoire nested multiplex PCR. MiXCR, applied by TCRdb to the multiplex PCR reads, yields one record per CDR3 protein. The table has 300,000 to 450,000 distinct CDR3 sequences, 41% seen once; the top ten hold around 13%. This clonotype came up many times. What it binds is not known. The germline V gene has CDR1 MNHEY and CDR2 SVGEGT. The CDR3 sequence is 15 residues long. Trimming cost V 0 bases and J 5 bases; bases outside gene matches: 3. The V call is TRBV6-2 or TRBV6-3, the J call TRBJ2-5; 10 bases agree with TRBD2. The TCR originated in a human donor with low-grade glioma or glioblastoma, undergoing nonglioma brain surgery, or in good health (not recorded which). The sample comprised glioma tissue, nonneoplastic brain tissue, or PBMCs (not recorded which). This CDR3 is CASSYSASGSETQYF. The CDR3 nucleotides read TGTGCCAGCAGTTACTCGGCTAGCGGGAGTGAGACCCAGTACTTC.